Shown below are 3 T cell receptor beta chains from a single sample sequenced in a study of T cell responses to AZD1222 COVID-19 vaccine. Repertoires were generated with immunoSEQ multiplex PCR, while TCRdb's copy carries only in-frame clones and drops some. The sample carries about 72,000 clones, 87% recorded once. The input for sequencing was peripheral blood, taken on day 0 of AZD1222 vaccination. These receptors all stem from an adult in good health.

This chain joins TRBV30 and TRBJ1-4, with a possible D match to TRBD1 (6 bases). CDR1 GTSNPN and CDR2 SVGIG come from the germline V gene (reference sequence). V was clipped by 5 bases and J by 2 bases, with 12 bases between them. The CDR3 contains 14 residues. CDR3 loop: CAWYRVGTNEKLFF. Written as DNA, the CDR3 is TGTGCCTGGTACAGGGTGGGCACTAATGAAAAACTGTTTTTT.

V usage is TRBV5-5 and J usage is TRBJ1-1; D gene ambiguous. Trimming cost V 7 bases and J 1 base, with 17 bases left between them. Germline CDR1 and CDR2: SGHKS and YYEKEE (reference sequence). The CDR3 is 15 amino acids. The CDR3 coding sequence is TGTGCCAGCGTAGCGTTCGGGCAGTCGAACACTGAAGCTTTCTTT. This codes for CASVAFGQSNTEAFF.

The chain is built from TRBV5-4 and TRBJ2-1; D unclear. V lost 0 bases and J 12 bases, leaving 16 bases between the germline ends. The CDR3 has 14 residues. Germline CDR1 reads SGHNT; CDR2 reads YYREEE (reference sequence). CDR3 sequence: CASSLDGPGRWQFF. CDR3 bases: TGTGCCAGCAGCTTGGACGGACCGGGTAGGTGGCAGTTCTTC.